The 10 T cell receptor beta chains presented below share a single source sample, sequenced in a study of early T cells in non-severe SARS-CoV-2 infection. TCRdb reprocessed the 5' RACE reads with MiXCR, giving one entry per CDR3 protein. The sample lists tens of thousands of distinct CDR3 sequences, 10% to 15% occurring once. What was sequenced was whole blood. The source of these receptors is an adult who was a healthcare worker with PCR-confirmed SARS-CoV-2 infection or an uninfected control (not recorded which).

The chain joins TRBV4-2 to TRBJ2-1, with 15 nucleotides matching TRBD2. This CDR3 region has 15 residues. V shed 0 bases and J 11 bases; nucleotides not matched to a gene: 2. CDR1 and CDR2 (germline): LGHNA, YNFKEQ. DNA of the CDR3: TGTGCCAGCAGCCAAGAGGGGACTAGCGGGGGGAAGCAGTTCTTC. It encodes CASSQEGTSGGKQFF.

The V and J genes are TRBV24-1 and TRBJ2-6, with D unresolved. V dropped 3 bases and J dropped 11 bases, with 4 bases sitting between them. The CDR3 length is 11 residues. The germline V gene encodes CDR1 KGHDR and CDR2 SFDVKD. CDR3 sequence: CATSDDDVLTF. CDR3 DNA sequence: TGTGCCACCAGTGATGACGACGTCCTGACTTTC.

The V call is TRBV4-3, the J call TRBJ1-6, with TRBD1 matching 10 bases. The V and J ends lost 3 bases and 7 bases, in that order; junction bases with no gene match: 9. The CDR3 runs to 17 residues. CDR1 LGHNA and CDR2 YSLEER come from the germline V gene. The CDR3 is CASSQVQGQGNNSPLHF. In DNA form, the CDR3 reads TGCGCCAGCAGCCAGGTTCAGGGACAGGGGAACAATTCACCCCTCCACTTT.

There are many counts of this clonotype. The V call is TRBV10-3, the J call TRBJ1-2; 8 bases align to TRBD1. The V segment lost 10 bases and the J segment 8 bases; nucleotides outside the gene matches: 9. Germline assignment: CDR1 ENHRY and CDR2 SYGVKD. The CDR3 is 12 residues long. DNA for the CDR3: TGTGCCACCGCGGGGACAGGCGAGGGCTACACCTTC. It yields the protein CATAGTGEGYTF.

This clonotype was recorded many times. The chain combines TRBV18 with TRBJ1-1; D not resolved. The V and J ends lost 2 bases and 2 bases respectively, with 6 bases between them. The germline V gene has CDR1 KGHSH and CDR2 LQKENI. CDR3 length equals 13 residues. The DNA of the CDR3 is TGTGCCAGCTCACCAGGGGTCAACACTGAAGCTTTCTTT. Its translation: CASSPGVNTEAFF.

The sample holds many counts of this clonotype. This chain joins TRBV28 and TRBJ2-5, with 7 bases that match TRBD1. Germline trimming cut 8 bases from V and 2 bases from J; bases unmatched to any gene: 2. The CDR3 extends over 12 amino acids. CDR1 and CDR2 from the germline V gene are MDHEN and SYDVKM. This CDR3 reads CASGGQQETQYF. Written as DNA, the CDR3 is TGTGCCAGCGGGGGACAGCAAGAGACCCAGTACTTC.

This clonotype was seen many times. The V and J genes are TRBV24-1 and TRBJ2-1; D possibly corresponds to TRBD2 (6 bases). Germline V gene data show CDR1 as KGHDR and CDR2 as SFDVKD. The CDR3 has 13 residues. The germline V and J ends were trimmed by 4 bases and 10 bases, with 13 bases remaining between them. CDR3: CATSDAARGEQFF. Written as DNA, the CDR3 is TGTGCCACCAGTGACGCCGCTCGGGGGGAGCAGTTCTTC.

This clonotype showed up many times. The chain is built from TRBV6-2 or TRBV6-3 and TRBJ2-7; 9 bases map to TRBD1. The CDR3 is 15 amino acids. Trimming took 7 bases from V and 7 from J; bases not matched to a gene: 14. Germline V gene data show CDR1 as MNHEY and CDR2 as SVGEGT. The DNA for the CDR3 is TGTGCCAGCAAAACTCCGAGGGACAGGGTGCGAGAGCAGTACTTC. Translating gives CASKTPRDRVREQYF.

The DNA of the CDR3 is TGTGCCAGCAGCGTAGCCGGCGGCCGCCCCCAGGGATCATCTGCAGATACGCAGTATTTT. Translation: CASSVAGGRPQGSSADTQYF. The chain joins TRBV9 to TRBJ2-3; tentatively, D is TRBD1 (5 bases). Trimming stripped 0 bases from V and 4 bases from J, with 27 bases between. Germline V gives CDR1 SGDLS, CDR2 YYNGEE. The CDR3 spans 20 residues.

This clonotype was recorded a few times. The chain uses TRBV4-2 and TRBJ2-7, with D tentatively TRBD1 (6 bases). V dropped 3 bases and J dropped 2 bases, with 14 bases sitting between them. This CDR3 region has 15 residues. Germline values: CDR1 LGHNA, CDR2 YNFKEQ. CDR3 coding DNA: TGTGCCAGCAGCCACGGAATGACAGGCGCCTACGAGCAGTACTTC. Translation: CASSHGMTGAYEQYF.